The 10 T cell receptor beta chains listed next were all sequenced from one sample in a study of blood T cell repertoires in COVID-19. Clones were read by immunoSEQ multiplex PCR, and TCRdb kept only the in-frame ones, dropping some. In the table there are some 120,000 clones, roughly 82% of which are singletons. The specimen sequenced was peripheral blood. These receptors were taken from a human donor in a cohort sampled during active COVID-19.

The chain carries TRBV18 and TRBJ2-1; 9 bases align to TRBD2. The CDR3 is 16 residues long. The V gene's germline CDR1 is KGHSH and CDR2 LQKENI. V gave up 1 base and J gave up 8 bases; unmatched junction bases: 9. CDR3 nucleotides: TGTGCCAGCTCACCACGGGGACTAGCCGGCTGGGATGAGCAGTTCTTC. Its protein is CASSPRGLAGWDEQFF. Full variable domain (missing parts from reference TRBV18 and TRBJ2-1): NAGVMQNPRHLVRRRGQEARLRCSPMKGHSHVYWYRQLPEEGLKFMVYLQKENIIDESGMPKERFSAEFPKEGPSILRIQQVVRGDSAAYFCASSPRGLAGWDEQFFGPGTRLTVL.

The rearrangement links TRBV5-8 to TRBJ1-4, with D unclear. CDR1 and CDR2 (germline): SGHTS, YDEGEE. The CDR3 totals 14 residues. Trimming removed 4 bases from V and 0 bases from J, with 7 bases in between. The CDR3 here is CASSPGATNEKLFF. Here the CDR3 DNA reads TGTGCCAGCAGCCCGGGAGCAACTAATGAAAAACTGTTTTTT. The full variable domain, its missing parts supplied by reference TRBV5-8 and TRBJ1-4, is EAGVTQSPTHLIKTRGQQATLRCSPISGHTSVYWYQQALGLGLQFLLWYDEGEERNRGNFPPRFSGRQFPNYSSELNVNALELEDSALYLCASSPGATNEKLFFGSGTQLSVL.

The chain links TRBV5-6 to TRBJ1-2, with D uncertain. Trimming took 1 base from V and 3 from J, leaving 22 bases between them. This CDR3 is built from 18 residues. Germline lookup yields CDR1 SGHDT and CDR2 YYEEEE. CDR3 sequence reads: CASSLFISGQPRDYGYTF. The CDR3 bases are TGTGCCAGCAGCTTGTTTATTTCGGGTCAGCCCCGAGACTATGGCTACACCTTC.

Here the CDR3 reads CASSISETMNTEAFF. DNA for the CDR3: TGTGCCAGCAGCATCAGTGAGACAATGAACACTGAAGCTTTCTTT. V gene TRBV5-5 combines with J gene TRBJ1-1; D remains unclear. Looked up from germline, CDR1 is SGHKS and CDR2 is YYEKEE (reference sequence). The CDR3 is made up of 15 amino acids. The V and J ends lost 4 bases and 0 bases respectively, with 13 bases between them.

This chain uses TRBV27 with TRBJ2-3; 7 bases are shared with TRBD2. The CDR3 is 14 amino acids. From germline, CDR1 is MNHEY and CDR2 SMNVEV (reference sequence). V lost 4 bases, J lost 4 bases, and 5 bases stayed unmatched. The CDR3 loop is CASSSWGGADTQYF. CDR3 nucleotide sequence: TGTGCCAGCAGTTCCTGGGGGGGGGCAGATACGCAGTATTTT.

J is TRBJ2-5 and V is TRBV18; 8 nucleotides match TRBD1. Germline CDR1 and CDR2: KGHSH and LQKENI. Unmatched junction bases numbered 3, after V lost 3 bases and J lost 3 bases. The CDR3 spans 14 residues. The CDR3 is CASSPQGAEETQYF. The CDR3 DNA is TGTGCCAGCTCACCCCAGGGGGCCGAAGAGACCCAGTACTTC.

J is TRBJ2-3 and V is TRBV2, with D perhaps matching TRBD2 (6 bases). CDR1 is SNHLY and CDR2 is FYNNEI in the germline V gene. Between the trimmed V and J ends, which lost 7 bases and 4 bases, there was a span of 15 bases. The CDR3 runs to 14 residues. CDR3 sequence reads: CASTRMGGADTQYF. The CDR3 coding sequence is TGTGCCAGCACTCGTATGGGGGGAGCAGATACGCAGTATTTT.

V and J are TRBV19 and TRBJ1-2; the D is unclear. The ends were cut back, 1 base at V and 1 base at J, with 7 bases in the middle. This CDR3 region has 14 residues. CDR1 LNHDA and CDR2 SQIVND come from the germline V gene (reference sequence). CDR3 amino acids: CASSIGEGNYGYTF. As DNA, the CDR3 is TGTGCCAGTAGTATAGGTGAGGGTAACTATGGCTACACCTTC.

V is TRBV29-1 and J is TRBJ2-7, with 8 nucleotides matching TRBD1. CDR3 length equals 13 residues. The V gene end was trimmed by 4 bases and the J gene end by 6 bases; junction bases not matched to a gene: 8. The germline gives CDR1 SQVTM, CDR2 ANQGSEA. The DNA of the CDR3 is TGCAGCGTTGCAAAGACAGGGGTCCCCGAGCAGTACTTC. Residues: CSVAKTGVPEQYF.

V gene TRBV12-5 combines with J gene TRBJ1-2; unclear D gene. Germline CDR1 is LGHNT and CDR2 is FRNRAP. The CDR3 is 13 amino acids. Trimming left V 3 bases short and J 4 bases short, with 9 bases between. The CDR3 region is CASGFEVLYGYTF. CDR3 sequence (DNA): TGTGCTAGTGGTTTCGAGGTCCTCTATGGCTACACCTTC.